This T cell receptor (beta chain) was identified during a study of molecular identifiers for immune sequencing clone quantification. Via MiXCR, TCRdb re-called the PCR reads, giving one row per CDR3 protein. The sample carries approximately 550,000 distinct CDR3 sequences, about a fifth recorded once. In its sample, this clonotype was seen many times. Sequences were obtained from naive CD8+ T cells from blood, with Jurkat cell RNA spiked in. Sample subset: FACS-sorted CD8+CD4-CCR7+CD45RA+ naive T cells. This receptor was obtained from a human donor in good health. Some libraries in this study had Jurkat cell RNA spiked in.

The CDR3 spells CASSQGQGRHEQYF. The CDR3 DNA sequence: TGCGCCAGCAGCCAAGGACAGGGTCGGCACGAGCAGTACTTC. The chain has TRBV4-1 and TRBJ2-7; 7 nucleotides line up with TRBD1. V was pared by 1 base and J by 5 bases, with 5 bases of the junction left unmatched. From germline, CDR1 is MGHRA and CDR2 YSYEKL. The CDR3 has 14 residues.